The clone carrying this T cell receptor (beta chain) was seen only a few times. It was with unique molecular identifiers that the TCRbeta library was prepared. TCRdb independently ran MiXCR on the PCR reads; one entry per CDR3 protein. The sample records 250,000 to 300,000 distinct CDR3 sequences, over 8% being singletons. The entry originates in a study of T-cell reconstitution after alpha-beta-depleted transplantation in children. Trimming cost V 4 bases and J 0 bases, with 17 bases left between them. The CDR3 is 17 residues long. Germline V gene data show CDR1 as SGHRS and CDR2 as YFSETQ. The clonotype was recovered from a human donor who donated a stem cell graft to a child with SCID. Sequencing used PBMCs from the stem cell graft donor, obtained from the stem cell graft. The chain couples TRBV5-1 to TRBJ1-3, with D maybe TRBD1 (5 bases). CDR3 in DNA: TGCGCCAGCAGCACGGGAAGGGACGCCCTCTCTGGAAACACCATATATTTT. Amino acids: CASSTGRDALSGNTIYF. The full variable domain, its missing parts supplied by reference TRBV5-1 and TRBJ1-3, is KAGVTQTPRYLIKTRGQQVTLSCSPISGHRSVSWYQQTPGQGLQFLFEYFSETQRNKGNFPGRFSGRQFSNSRSEMNVSTLELGDSALYLCASSTGRDALSGNTIYFGEGSWLTVV.